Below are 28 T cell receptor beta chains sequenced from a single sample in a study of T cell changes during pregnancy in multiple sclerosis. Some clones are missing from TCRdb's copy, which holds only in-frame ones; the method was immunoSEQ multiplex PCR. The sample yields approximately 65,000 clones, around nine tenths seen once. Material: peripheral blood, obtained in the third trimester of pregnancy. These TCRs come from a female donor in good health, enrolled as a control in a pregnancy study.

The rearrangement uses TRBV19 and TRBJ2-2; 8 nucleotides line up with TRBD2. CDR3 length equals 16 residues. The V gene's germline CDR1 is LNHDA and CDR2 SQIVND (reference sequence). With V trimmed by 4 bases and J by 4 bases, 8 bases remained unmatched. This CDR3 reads CASSTLAGRGTGELFF. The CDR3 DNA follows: TGTGCCAGTAGTACCTTAGCGGGGCGGGGCACCGGGGAGCTGTTTTTT.

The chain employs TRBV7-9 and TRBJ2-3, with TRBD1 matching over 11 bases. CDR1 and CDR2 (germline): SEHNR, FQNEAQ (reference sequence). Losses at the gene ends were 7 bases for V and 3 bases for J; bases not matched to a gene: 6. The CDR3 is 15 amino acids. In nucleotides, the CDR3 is TGTGCCAGCACCCGTTGGGACAGGGGGACAGATACGCAGTATTTT. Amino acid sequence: CASTRWDRGTDTQYF.

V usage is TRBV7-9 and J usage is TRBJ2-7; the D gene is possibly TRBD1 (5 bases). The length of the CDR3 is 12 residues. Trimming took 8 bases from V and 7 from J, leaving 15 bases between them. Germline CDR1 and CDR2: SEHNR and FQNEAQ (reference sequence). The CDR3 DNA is TGTGCCAGCGGGATCAGGGAAGGTGAGCAGTACTTC. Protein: CASGIREGEQYF. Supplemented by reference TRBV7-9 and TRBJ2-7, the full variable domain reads DTGVSQNPRHKITKRGQNVTFRCDPISEHNRLYWYRQTLGQGPEFLTYFQNEAQLEKSRLLSDRFSAERPKGSFSTLEIQRTEQGDSAMYLCASGIREGEQYFGPGTRLTVT.

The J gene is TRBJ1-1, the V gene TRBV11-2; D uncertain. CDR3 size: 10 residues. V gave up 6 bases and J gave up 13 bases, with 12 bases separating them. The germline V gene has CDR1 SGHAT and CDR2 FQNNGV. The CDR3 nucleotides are TGTGCCAGCAGTCCTACTGAGGATTTCTTT. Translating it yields CASSPTEDFF.

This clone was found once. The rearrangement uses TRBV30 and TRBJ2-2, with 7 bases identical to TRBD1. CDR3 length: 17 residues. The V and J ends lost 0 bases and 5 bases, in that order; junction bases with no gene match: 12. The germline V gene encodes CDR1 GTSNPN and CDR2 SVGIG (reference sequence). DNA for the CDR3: TGTGCCTGGAGTGTACGTTTTTCGGGACAGAAGACCGGGGAGCTGTTTTTT. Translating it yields CAWSVRFSGQKTGELFF.

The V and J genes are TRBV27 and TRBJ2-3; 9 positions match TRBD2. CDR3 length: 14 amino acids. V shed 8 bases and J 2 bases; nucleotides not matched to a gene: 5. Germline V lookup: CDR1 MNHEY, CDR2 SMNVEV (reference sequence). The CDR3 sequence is CASSLAGFTDTQYF. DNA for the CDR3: TGTGCCAGCTCCCTAGCGGGGTTCACAGATACGCAGTATTTT.

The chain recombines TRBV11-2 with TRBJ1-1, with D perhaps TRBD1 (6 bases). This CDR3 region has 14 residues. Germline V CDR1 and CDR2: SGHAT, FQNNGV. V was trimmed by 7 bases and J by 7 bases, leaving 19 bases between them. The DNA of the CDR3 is TGTGCCAGCACAAACAGGGCAGTTGGGGGTGAAGCTTTCTTT. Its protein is CASTNRAVGGEAFF. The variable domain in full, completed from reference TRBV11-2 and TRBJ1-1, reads EAGVAQSPRYKIIEKRQSVAFWCNPISGHATLYWYQQILGQGPKLLIQFQNNGVVDDSQLPKDRFSAERLKGVDSTLKIQPAKLEDSAVYLCASTNRAVGGEAFFGQGTRLTVV.

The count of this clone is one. In DNA form, the CDR3 reads TGTGCCAGCAGCAAAGCTTTTCACAGGGGGGATGGCTACACCTTC. It encodes CASSKAFHRGDGYTF. This chain uses TRBV21-1 with TRBJ1-2; the tabulated D call, TRBD1, remains unverified against the DNA. TRBV21-1 constitutes a pseudogene. This CDR3 contains 15 residues.

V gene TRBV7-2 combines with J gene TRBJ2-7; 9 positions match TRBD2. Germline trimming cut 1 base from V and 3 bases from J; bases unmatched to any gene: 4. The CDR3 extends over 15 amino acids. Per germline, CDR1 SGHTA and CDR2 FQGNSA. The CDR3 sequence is CASSLVTSGLYEQYF. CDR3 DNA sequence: TGTGCCAGCAGCTTAGTGACTAGCGGCCTCTACGAGCAGTACTTC. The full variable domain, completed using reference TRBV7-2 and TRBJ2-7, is GAGVSQSPSNKVTEKGKDVELRCDPISGHTALYWYRQSLGQGLEFLIYFQGNSAPDKSGLPSDRFSAERTGGSVSTLTIQRTQQEDSAVYLCASSLVTSGLYEQYFGPGTRLTVT.

The DNA for the CDR3 is TGTGCCAGCAGCTTGACAGCGACTAATCAGCCCCAGCATTTT. The encoded protein is CASSLTATNQPQHF. This chain joins TRBV7-2 and TRBJ1-5; perhaps TRBD1 as D (5 bases). This CDR3 contains 14 residues. Germline V gene sequence: CDR1 SGHTA, CDR2 FQGNSA. V was clipped by 3 bases and J by 4 bases, with 10 bases between them.

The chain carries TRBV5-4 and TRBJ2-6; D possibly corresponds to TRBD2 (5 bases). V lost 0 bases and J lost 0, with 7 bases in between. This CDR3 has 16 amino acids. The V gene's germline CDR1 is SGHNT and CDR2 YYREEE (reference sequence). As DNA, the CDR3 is TGTGCCAGCAGCTTGGGGGGAGTCTCTGGGGCCAACGTCCTGACTTTC. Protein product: CASSLGGVSGANVLTF.

In nucleotides, the CDR3 is TGTGCCAGCAGTTGGCGGGGACCCACAGATACGCAGTATTTT. This gives the protein CASSWRGPTDTQYF. The V gene is TRBV27, the J gene TRBJ2-3, with a tentative D call TRBD2 (6 bases). The CDR3 covers 14 residues. Trimming took off 4 bases at V and 2 bases at J, with 10 bases between the two ends. In germline, CDR1 is MNHEY, CDR2 SMNVEV (reference sequence).

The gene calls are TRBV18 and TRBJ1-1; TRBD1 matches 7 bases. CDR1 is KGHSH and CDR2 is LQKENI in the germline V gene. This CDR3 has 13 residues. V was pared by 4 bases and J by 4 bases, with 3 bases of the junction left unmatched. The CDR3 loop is CASSHGQATEAFF. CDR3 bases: TGTGCCAGCTCACATGGACAGGCCACTGAAGCTTTCTTT.

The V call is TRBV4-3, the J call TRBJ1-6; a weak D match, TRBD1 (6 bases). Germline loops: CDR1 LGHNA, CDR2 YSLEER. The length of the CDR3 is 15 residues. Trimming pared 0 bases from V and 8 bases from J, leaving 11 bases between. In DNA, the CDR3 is TGCGCCAGCAGCCAAGAGGTACAGGGCCATTCACCCCTCCACTTT. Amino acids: CASSQEVQGHSPLHF.

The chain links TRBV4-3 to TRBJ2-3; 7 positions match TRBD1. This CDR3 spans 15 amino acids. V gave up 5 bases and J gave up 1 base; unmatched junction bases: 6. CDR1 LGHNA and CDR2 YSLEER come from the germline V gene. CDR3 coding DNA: TGCGCCAGCAGCTCGACAGGGTCGGGCACAGATACGCAGTATTTT. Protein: CASSSTGSGTDTQYF.

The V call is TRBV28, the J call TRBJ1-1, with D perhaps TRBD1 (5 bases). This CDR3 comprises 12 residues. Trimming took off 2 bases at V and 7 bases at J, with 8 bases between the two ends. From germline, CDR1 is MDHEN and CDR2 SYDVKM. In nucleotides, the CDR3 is TGTGCCAGCAGTTTACAGGGTCGTGAAGCTTTCTTT. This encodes CASSLQGREAFF.

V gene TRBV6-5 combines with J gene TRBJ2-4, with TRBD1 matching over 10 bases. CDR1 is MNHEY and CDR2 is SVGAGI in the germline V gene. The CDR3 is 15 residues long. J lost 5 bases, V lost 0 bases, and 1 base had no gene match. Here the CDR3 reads CASSYSGQGQNIQYF. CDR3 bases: TGTGCCAGCAGTTACTCGGGACAGGGGCAAAACATTCAGTACTTC.

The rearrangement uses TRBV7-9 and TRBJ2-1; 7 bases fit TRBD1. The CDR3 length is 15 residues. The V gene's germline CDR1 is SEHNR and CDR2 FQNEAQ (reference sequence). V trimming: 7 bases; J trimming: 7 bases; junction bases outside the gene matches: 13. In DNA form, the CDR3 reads TGTGCCAGCACCGTCCGAGACAGGGAAAGTAATGAGCAGTTCTTC. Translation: CASTVRDRESNEQFF.

CDR3 sequence reads: CAWRRGGGYTF. The CDR3 nucleotides are TGTGCCTGGAGGAGGGGGGGCGGCTACACCTTC. The chain recombines TRBV30 with TRBJ1-2, with D tentatively TRBD1 (6 bases). Trimming pared 3 bases from V and 8 bases from J, leaving 10 bases between. The length of the CDR3 is 11 residues. Germline CDR1 and CDR2: GTSNPN and SVGIG (reference sequence).

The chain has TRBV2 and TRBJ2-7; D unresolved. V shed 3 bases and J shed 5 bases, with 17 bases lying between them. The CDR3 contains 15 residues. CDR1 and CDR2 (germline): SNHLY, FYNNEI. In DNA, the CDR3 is TGTGCCAGCAGTGAGCGCCGGTTACCCGCTCACGAGCAGTACTTC. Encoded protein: CASSERRLPAHEQYF.

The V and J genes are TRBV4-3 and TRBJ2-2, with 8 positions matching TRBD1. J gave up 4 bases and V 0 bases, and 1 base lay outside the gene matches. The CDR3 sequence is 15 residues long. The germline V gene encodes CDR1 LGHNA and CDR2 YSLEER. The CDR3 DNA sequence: TGCGCCAGCAGCCAAGAAACAGGGGGCACCGGGGAGCTGTTTTTT. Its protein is CASSQETGGTGELFF.

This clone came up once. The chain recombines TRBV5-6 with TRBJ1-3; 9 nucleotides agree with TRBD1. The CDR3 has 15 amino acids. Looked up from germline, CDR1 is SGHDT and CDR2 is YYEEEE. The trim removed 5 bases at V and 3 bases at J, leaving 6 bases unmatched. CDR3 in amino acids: CASRITGGSGNTIYF. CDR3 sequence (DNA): TGTGCCAGCAGAATCACAGGGGGCAGTGGAAACACCATATATTTT. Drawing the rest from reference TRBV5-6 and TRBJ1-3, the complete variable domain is DAGVTQSPTHLIKTRGQQVTLRCSPKSGHDTVSWYQQALGQGPQFIFQYYEEEERQRGNFPDRFSGHQFPNYSSELNVNALLLGDSALYLCASRITGGSGNTIYFGEGSWLTVV.

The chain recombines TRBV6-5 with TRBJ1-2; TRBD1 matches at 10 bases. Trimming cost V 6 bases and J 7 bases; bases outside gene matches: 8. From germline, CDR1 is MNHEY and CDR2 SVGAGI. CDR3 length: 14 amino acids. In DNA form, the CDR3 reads TGTGCCAGCAGCTACGACCGGGACAGGGGTGGCTACACCTTC. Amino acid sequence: CASSYDRDRGGYTF.

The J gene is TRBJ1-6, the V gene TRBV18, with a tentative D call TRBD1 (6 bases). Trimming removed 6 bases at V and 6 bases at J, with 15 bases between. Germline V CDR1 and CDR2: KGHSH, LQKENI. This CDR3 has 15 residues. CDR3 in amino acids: CASSPGADFNSPLHF. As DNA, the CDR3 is TGTGCCAGCTCCCCAGGGGCGGATTTTAATTCACCCCTCCACTTT. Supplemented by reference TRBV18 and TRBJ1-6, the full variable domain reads NAGVMQNPRHLVRRRGQEARLRCSPMKGHSHVYWYRQLPEEGLKFMVYLQKENIIDESGMPKERFSAEFPKEGPSILRIQQVVRGDSAAYFCASSPGADFNSPLHFGNGTRLTVT.

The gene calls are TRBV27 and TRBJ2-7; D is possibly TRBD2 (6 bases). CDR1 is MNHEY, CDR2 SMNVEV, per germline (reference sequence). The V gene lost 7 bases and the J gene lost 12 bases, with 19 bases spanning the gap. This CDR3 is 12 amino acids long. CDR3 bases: TGTGCCAGCACCTTTTCCGGGAGACCCTTGTACTTC. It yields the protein CASTFSGRPLYF.

The CDR3 reads CASERGGGYEQYF. CDR3 DNA: TGTGCCAGCGAAAGGGGAGGGGGCTACGAGCAGTACTTC. This chain joins TRBV6-1 and TRBJ2-7, with D maybe TRBD2 (7 bases). Germline assignment: CDR1 MNHNS and CDR2 SASEGT. V gave up 8 bases and J gave up 3 bases, with 14 bases separating them. The CDR3 is made up of 13 amino acids.

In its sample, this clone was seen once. The CDR3 DNA sequence: TGTGCCAGCAGCTTAGCGGGGAACTATGGCTACACCTTC. Its protein product is CASSLAGNYGYTF. J is TRBJ1-2 and V is TRBV11-2; D gene unclear. This CDR3 region has 13 residues. The ends were cut back, 1 base at V and 2 bases at J, with 5 bases in the middle. Germline V lookup: CDR1 SGHAT, CDR2 FQNNGV. The full variable domain, in which reference TRBV11-2 and TRBJ1-2 provide the parts outside the CDR3, is EAGVAQSPRYKIIEKRQSVAFWCNPISGHATLYWYQQILGQGPKLLIQFQNNGVVDDSQLPKDRFSAERLKGVDSTLKIQPAKLEDSAVYLCASSLAGNYGYTFGSGTRLTVV.

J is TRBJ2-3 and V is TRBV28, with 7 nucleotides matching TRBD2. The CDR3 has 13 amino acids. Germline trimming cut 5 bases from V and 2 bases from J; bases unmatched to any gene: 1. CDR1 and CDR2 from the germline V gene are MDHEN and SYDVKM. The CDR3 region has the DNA TGTGCCAGCAGTGGGGACTACACAGATACGCAGTATTTT. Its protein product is CASSGDYTDTQYF. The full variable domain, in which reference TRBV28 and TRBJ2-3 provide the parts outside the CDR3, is DVKVTQSSRYLVKRTGEKVFLECVQDMDHENMFWYRQDPGLGLRLIYFSYDVKMKEKGDIPEGYSVSREKKERFSLILESASTNQTSMYLCASSGDYTDTQYFGPGTRLTVL.